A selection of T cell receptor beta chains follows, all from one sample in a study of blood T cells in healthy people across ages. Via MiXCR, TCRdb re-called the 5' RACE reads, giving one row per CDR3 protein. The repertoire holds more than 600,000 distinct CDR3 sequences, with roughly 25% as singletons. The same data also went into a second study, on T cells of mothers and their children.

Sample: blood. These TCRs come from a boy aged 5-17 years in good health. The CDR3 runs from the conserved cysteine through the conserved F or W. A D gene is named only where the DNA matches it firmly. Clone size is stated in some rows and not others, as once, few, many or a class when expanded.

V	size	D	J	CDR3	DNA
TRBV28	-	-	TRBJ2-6	CASSSFGGGANVLTF	TGTGCCAGCAGTTCGTTTGGGGGAGGGGCCAACGTCCTGACTTTC
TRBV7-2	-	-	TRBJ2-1	CASSLIGLGNEQFF	TGTGCCAGCAGCTTAATAGGACTGGGCAATGAGCAGTTCTTC
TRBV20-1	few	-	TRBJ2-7	CSASREWNAYEQYF	TGCAGTGCTAGCCGGGAGTGGAATGCCTACGAGCAGTACTTC
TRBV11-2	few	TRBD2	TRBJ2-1	CASSSLAGESSYNEQFF	TGTGCCAGCAGCTCACTCGCGGGGGAAAGCTCCTACAATGAGCAGTTCTTC
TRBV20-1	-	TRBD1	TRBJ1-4	CSARDPTGGDEKLFF	TGCAGTGCTAGAGATCCGACAGGGGGCGATGAAAAACTGTTTTTT
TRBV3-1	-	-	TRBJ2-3	CASSPIREDTQYF	TGTGCCAGCAGCCCCATCAGAGAAGATACGCAGTATTTT
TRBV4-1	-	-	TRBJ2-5	CASSLSRDGFSAQYF	TGCGCCAGCAGCCTGTCCCGGGACGGGTTTTCGGCCCAGTACTTC
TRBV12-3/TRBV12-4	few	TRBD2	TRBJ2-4	CASTSGRAKNIQYF	TGTGCCAGCACTAGCGGGAGAGCCAAAAACATTCAGTACTTC
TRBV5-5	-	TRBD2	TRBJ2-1	CASSLSGGSYDEQFF	TGTGCCAGCAGCCTTAGCGGGGGATCATACGATGAGCAGTTCTTC
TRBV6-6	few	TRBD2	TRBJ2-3	CASLAGGTDTQYF	TGTGCCAGCCTAGCGGGGGGCACAGATACGCAGTATTTT
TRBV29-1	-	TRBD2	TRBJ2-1	CSVGPGTSGNAYYNEQFF	TGCAGCGTTGGCCCCGGGACTAGCGGGAATGCGTACTACAATGAGCAGTTCTTC
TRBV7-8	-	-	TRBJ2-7	CASSLGARDSTYEQYF	TGTGCCAGCAGCTTAGGGGCGAGGGACTCGACCTACGAGCAGTACTTC
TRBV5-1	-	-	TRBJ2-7	CASSEQASYEQYF	TGCGCCAGCAGCGAACAGGCCTCCTACGAGCAGTACTTC
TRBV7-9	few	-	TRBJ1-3	CASSLVGGNTIYF	TGTGCCAGCAGCTTAGTAGGAGGAAACACCATATATTTT
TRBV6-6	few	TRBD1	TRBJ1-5	CASRLQGAVQPQHF	TGTGCCAGCAGACTACAGGGGGCAGTTCAGCCCCAGCATTTT
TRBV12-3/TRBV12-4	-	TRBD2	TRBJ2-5	CASSSFWTSGRRETQYF	TGTGCCAGCAGTTCCTTTTGGACTAGCGGGAGGAGGGAGACCCAGTACTTC
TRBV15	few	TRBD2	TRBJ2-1	CATSDGRARFDEQFF	TGTGCCACGTCCGACGGGAGGGCCAGGTTCGATGAGCAGTTCTTC
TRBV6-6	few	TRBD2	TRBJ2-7	CASSPLGLAGPDEQYF	TGTGCCAGCAGTCCCCTGGGCCTAGCGGGACCGGACGAGCAGTACTTC
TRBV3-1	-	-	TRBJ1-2	CASSVGASYGYTF	TGTGCCAGCAGCGTTGGGGCTAGCTATGGCTACACCTTC
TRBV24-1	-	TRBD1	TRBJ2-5	CATSDMGQEETQYF	TGTGCCACCAGTGACATGGGACAGGAAGAGACCCAGTACTTC
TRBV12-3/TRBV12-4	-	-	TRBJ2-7	CASSTIKGPRPYEQYF	TGTGCCAGCAGTACAATTAAGGGGCCCCGGCCTTACGAGCAGTACTTC
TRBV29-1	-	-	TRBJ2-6	CSVLGDSGAIVLTF	TGCAGCGTTTTAGGGGACTCTGGGGCCATCGTCCTGACTTTC
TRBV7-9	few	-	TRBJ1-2	CASSLSEANYGYTF	TGTGCCAGCAGCTTATCCGAGGCTAACTATGGCTACACCTTC
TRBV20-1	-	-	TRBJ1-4	CSAREDSSGGEKLFF	TGCAGTGCCCGAGAGGATTCGTCGGGCGGCGAAAAACTGTTTTTT
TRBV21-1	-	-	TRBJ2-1	CASGFPGLADNEQFF	TGTGCCAGCGGTTTTCCGGGACTAGCGGACAATGAGCAGTTCTTC
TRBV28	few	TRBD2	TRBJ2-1	CASSLWSGGSYNEQFF	TGTGCCAGCAGTTTATGGAGCGGGGGTAGTTACAATGAGCAGTTCTTC
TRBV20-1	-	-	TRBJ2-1	CSAEQEYLDEQFF	TGCAGTGCTGAACAGGAGTACCTGGATGAGCAGTTCTTC
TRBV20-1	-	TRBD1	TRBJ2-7	CSATGQGNEQYF	TGCAGTGCTACGGGACAGGGCAACGAGCAGTACTTC
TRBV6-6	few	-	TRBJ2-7	CASSRTGDGPDLQYF	TGTGCCAGCAGCCGAACGGGGGACGGCCCTGATTTGCAGTACTTC
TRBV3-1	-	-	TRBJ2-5	CASSQDLPPGETQYF	TGTGCCAGCAGCCAAGATTTACCGCCCGGGGAGACCCAGTACTTC
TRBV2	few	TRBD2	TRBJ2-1	CASGRAYNEQFF	TGTGCCAGCGGGAGGGCCTACAATGAGCAGTTCTTC
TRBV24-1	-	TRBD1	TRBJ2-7	CATSDRDSLRREQYF	TGTGCCACCAGTGATCGGGACAGTCTCAGGCGGGAGCAGTACTTC
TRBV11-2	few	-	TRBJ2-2	CASSLIGTPGELFF	TGTGCCAGCAGCTTAATCGGGACGCCCGGGGAGCTGTTTTTT
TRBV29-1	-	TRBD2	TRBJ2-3	CSVDGLAGAVLTDTQYF	TGCAGCGTTGATGGGCTAGCGGGAGCCGTTCTCACAGATACGCAGTATTTT
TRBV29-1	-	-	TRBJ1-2	CSDTVRVWYYGYTF	TGCAGCGATACCGTCAGGGTTTGGTACTATGGCTACACCTTC
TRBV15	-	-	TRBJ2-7	CATSRRGGGNEQYF	TGTGCCACCAGCAGAAGGGGAGGGGGGAACGAGCAGTACTTC
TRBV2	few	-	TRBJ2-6	CASSEGRSSGANVLTF	TGTGCCAGCAGTGAAGGGCGTAGCTCTGGGGCCAACGTCCTGACTTTC
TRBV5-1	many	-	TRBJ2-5	CASSLTGETQYF	TGTGCCAGCAGTTTAACGGGAGAGACCCAGTACTTC
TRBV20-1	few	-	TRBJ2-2	CSASGGTGELFF	TGCAGTGCTAGTGGTGGGACCGGGGAGCTGTTTTTT
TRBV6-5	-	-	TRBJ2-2	CASSYNGDHTGELFF	TGTGCCAGCAGTTACAATGGAGACCACACCGGGGAGCTGTTTTTT
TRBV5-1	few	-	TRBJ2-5	CASQTAPLGPGETQYF	TGCGCCAGCCAGACCGCGCCCCTAGGTCCGGGGGAGACCCAGTACTTC
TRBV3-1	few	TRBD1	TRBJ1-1	CASSQGYRDRENTEAFF	TGTGCCAGCAGCCAGGGATACCGGGACAGGGAGAACACTGAAGCTTTCTTT
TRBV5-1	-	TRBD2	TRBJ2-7	CASSYIAGGPGEQYF	TGCGCCAGCAGCTACATAGCGGGAGGGCCGGGCGAGCAGTACTTC